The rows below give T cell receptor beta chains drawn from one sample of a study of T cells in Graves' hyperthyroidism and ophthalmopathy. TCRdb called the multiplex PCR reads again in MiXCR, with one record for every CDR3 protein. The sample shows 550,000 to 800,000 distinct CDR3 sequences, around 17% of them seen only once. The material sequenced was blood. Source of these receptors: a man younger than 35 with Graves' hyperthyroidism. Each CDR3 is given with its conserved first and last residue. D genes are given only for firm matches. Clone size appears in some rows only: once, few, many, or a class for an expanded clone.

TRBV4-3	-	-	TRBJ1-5	TGCGCCAGCAGCCCTGACAGCGCTGGGAATCAGCCCCAGCATTTT	CASSPDSAGNQPQHF
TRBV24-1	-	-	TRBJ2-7	TGTGCCACCAGTGAATCGGGCGGGCCCTACGAGCAGTACTTC	CATSESGGPYEQYF
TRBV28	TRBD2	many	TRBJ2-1	TGTGCCAGCATTACGGGACTAGCGGGCTACTACAATGAGCAGTTCTTC	CASITGLAGYYNEQFF
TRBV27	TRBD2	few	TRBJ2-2	TGTGCCAGCAGATCCCCTGGGAGCGGGGGGTTCACCGGGGAGCTGTTTTTT	CASRSPGSGGFTGELFF
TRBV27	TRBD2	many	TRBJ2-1	TGTGCCAGCAGTTTGGCCCCCTGGGGGGGAAGGAATGAGCAGTTCTTC	CASSLAPWGGRNEQFF
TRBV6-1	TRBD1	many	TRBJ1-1	TGTGCCAGCAGAAGGACAGGGGCTAGGACTGAAGCTTTCTTT	CASRRTGARTEAFF
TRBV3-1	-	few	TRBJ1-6	TGTGCCAGCAGCCAAGGGGTGAAGACACCCCTCCACTTT	CASSQGVKTPLHF
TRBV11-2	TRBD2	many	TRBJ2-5	TGTGCCAGCAGCCCCAGAGGGCGGGGGGCGAGAGAGACCCAGTACTTC	CASSPRGRGARETQYF
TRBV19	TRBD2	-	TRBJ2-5	TGTGCCAGTAGTTTCTTGCCGGGACTAGCGGGAGCTTTGTACTTC	CASSFLPGLAGALYF
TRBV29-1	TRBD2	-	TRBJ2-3	TGCAGCGTTGAGGGGGGGGGACTAGCGGGAAGCACAGATACGCAGTATTTT	CSVEGGGLAGSTDTQYF
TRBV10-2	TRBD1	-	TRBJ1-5	TGCGCCAGCAGTGAGGCCACAGGGGGCCGGCAGCCCCAGCATTTT	CASSEATGGRQPQHF
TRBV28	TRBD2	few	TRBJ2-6	TGTGCCAGCAGTTACCTCGGACTAGCGGGAGGAATGGGGGCCAACGTCCTGACTTTC	CASSYLGLAGGMGANVLTF
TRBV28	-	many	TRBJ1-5	TGTGCCAGCACCCTCCTTAATCAGCCCCAGCATTTT	CASTLLNQPQHF
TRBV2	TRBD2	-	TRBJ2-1	TGTGCCAACCCCCTGGGGCGAGCGGGAGGGCCCGGTGAGCAGTTCTTC	CANPLGRAGGPGEQFF
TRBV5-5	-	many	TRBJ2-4	TGTGCCAGCAGCTGGCGTGTGTTCGGGGACATTCAGTACTTC	CASSWRVFGDIQYF
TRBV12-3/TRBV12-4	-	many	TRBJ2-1	TGTGCCAGCAGTTTAGTCGTCTTGGATGAGCAGTTCTTC	CASSLVVLDEQFF
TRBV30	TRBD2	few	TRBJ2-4	TGTGCCTGGAGTGGGGGGGGTGGGACAAACATTCAGTACTTC	CAWSGGGGTNIQYF
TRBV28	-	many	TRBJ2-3	TGTGCCAGCAGTGCCCCGGGAACTTCCACAGATACGCAGTATTTT	CASSAPGTSTDTQYF
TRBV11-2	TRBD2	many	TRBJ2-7	TGTGCCAGCAGCTTAGCACGACTAGCGGGAGCTGCCGAGCAGTACTTC	CASSLARLAGAAEQYF
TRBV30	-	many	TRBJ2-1	TGTGCCTGGAGTGATATAGCTAGGGAGCAGTTCTTC	CAWSDIAREQFF
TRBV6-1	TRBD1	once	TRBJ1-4	TGTGCCAGCAGTCTCACCTTGGGGACAGCGAAACTGTTTTTT	CASSLTLGTAKLFF
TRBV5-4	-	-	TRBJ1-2	TGTGCCAGCAGTACACCGGGGACTTTTTATGGCTACACCTTC	CASSTPGTFYGYTF
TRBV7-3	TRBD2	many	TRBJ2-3	TGTGCCAGCAGCCACAGTAGCGGGACCCTCACAGATACGCAGTATTTT	CASSHSSGTLTDTQYF
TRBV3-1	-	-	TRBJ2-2	TGTGCCAGCAGCCAAGATTGGGGGGCGAACACCGGGGAGCTGTTTTTT	CASSQDWGANTGELFF
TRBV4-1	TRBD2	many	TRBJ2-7	TGCGCCAGCAGCCAGATCCCGGCGGGAGGGCAGGACGAGCAGTACTTC	CASSQIPAGGQDEQYF
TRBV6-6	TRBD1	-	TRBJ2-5	TGTGCCAGCAGTTACGGAGGACAGGGTTCGGAGACCCAGTACTTC	CASSYGGQGSETQYF
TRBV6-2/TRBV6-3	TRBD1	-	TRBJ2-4	TGTGCCAGCAGTACCCGACAGGGGCCGCCCCGAAGCATTCAGTACTTC	CASSTRQGPPRSIQYF
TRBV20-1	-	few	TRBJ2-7	TGCAGTGCTAGTCACCCACAGGGACGGTTCTACGAGCAGTACTTC	CSASHPQGRFYEQYF
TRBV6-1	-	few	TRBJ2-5	TGTGCCAGCAGAAAGGACAAAGGGGGGACCCAGTACTTC	CASRKDKGGTQYF
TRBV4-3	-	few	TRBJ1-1	TGCGCCAGCAGCCAAGATGGGAGGGGCAAGATGAACACTGAAGCTTTCTTT	CASSQDGRGKMNTEAFF
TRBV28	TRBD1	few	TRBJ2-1	TGTGCCAGCAGTTCCGGACAGGGGCACAATGAGCAGTTCTTC	CASSSGQGHNEQFF
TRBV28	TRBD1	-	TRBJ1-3	TGTGCCAGCAGTTTCTCCAGGACAGGGGTCGGAAACACCATATATTTT	CASSFSRTGVGNTIYF
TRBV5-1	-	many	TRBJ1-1	TGCGCCAGCAGCAACAGACCCGGACGAGGAGGGACTGAAGCTTTCTTT	CASSNRPGRGGTEAFF
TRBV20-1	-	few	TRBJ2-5	TGCAGTGCTAGAGATCGGGGTCTTGAGACCCAGTACTTC	CSARDRGLETQYF
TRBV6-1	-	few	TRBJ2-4	TGTGCCAGCAGCCCCCAGAGGGCGGGTCTAGCCAAAAACATTCAGTACTTC	CASSPQRAGLAKNIQYF
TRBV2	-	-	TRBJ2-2	TGTGCCAGCAGTGAACTAGCATCCGGGGAGCTGTTTTTT	CASSELASGELFF
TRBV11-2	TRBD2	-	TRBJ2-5	TGTGCCAGCAGCCCAATACTAGCGGGAGCGGGAAGGACCCAGTACTTC	CASSPILAGAGRTQYF
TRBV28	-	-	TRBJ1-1	TGTGCCAGCAGTCAACCCAGCGGGCGGGATACTGAAGCTTTCTTT	CASSQPSGRDTEAFF
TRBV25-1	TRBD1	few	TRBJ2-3	TGTGCCAGCAGTGAATGGGGCAGGGGGCGAGAAACAGATACGCAGTATTTT	CASSEWGRGRETDTQYF
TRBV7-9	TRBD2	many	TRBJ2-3	TGTGCCAGCAGCATAGCGGGGGCAAATACGCAGTATTTT	CASSIAGANTQYF
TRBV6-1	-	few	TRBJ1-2	TGTGCCAGCAGGACCCCCTCCGGGTTAGGGAACTATGGCTACACCTTC	CASRTPSGLGNYGYTF
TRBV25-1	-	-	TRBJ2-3	TGTGCCAGCAGTGCTAGGGCGAGGAGCACAGATACGCAGTATTTT	CASSARARSTDTQYF
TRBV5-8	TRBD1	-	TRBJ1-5	TGTGCCAGCAGCGTGGGACAGGGCCTTAATCAGCCCCAGCATTTT	CASSVGQGLNQPQHF
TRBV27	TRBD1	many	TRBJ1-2	TGTGCCAGCGGTGGACAGGGCCTCTATGGCTACACCTTC	CASGGQGLYGYTF
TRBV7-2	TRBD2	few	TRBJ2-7	TGTGCCAGCAGCCTAGCAGGCGCGGGGGGGGGGAACGAGCAGTACTTC	CASSLAGAGGGNEQYF
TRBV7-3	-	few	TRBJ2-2	TGTGCCAGCAGCTTCACTGCGAACACCGGGGAGCTGTTTTTT	CASSFTANTGELFF
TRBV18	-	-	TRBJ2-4	TGTGCCAGCTCACCCCCCGTATTCTTGGCCAAAAACATTCAGTACTTC	CASSPPVFLAKNIQYF
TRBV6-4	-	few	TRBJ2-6	TGTGCCAGCAGTGAGAGGGGGGAGTCTGGGGCCAACGTCCTGACTTTC	CASSERGESGANVLTF
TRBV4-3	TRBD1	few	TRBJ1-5	TGCGCCAGCAGCCAAGTGCGCCAGGGGGGGGCGAGGCCCCAGCATTTT	CASSQVRQGGARPQHF
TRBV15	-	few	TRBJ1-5	TGTGCCACCAGCAGAGATGGGGGAACTAGTCAGCCCCAGCATTTT	CATSRDGGTSQPQHF
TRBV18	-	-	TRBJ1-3	TGTGCCAGCTCGCGATTTGATCCCTCTGGAAACACCATATATTTT	CASSRFDPSGNTIYF
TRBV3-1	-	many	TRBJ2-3	TGTGCCAGCAGCCCCGCCGGAGGAAGCACAGATACGCAGTATTTT	CASSPAGGSTDTQYF
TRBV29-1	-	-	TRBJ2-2	TGCAGCGGGGGGAATCCGAACACCGGGGAGCTGTTTTTT	CSGGNPNTGELFF
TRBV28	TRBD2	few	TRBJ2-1	TGTGCCAGCAGTTTCGTCCTAGCGGGAGGGCAAAGAGGTAATGAGCAGTTCTTC	CASSFVLAGGQRGNEQFF
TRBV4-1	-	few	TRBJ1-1	TGCGCCAGCAGCCACGACAAAGAGAACACTGAAGCTTTCTTT	CASSHDKENTEAFF